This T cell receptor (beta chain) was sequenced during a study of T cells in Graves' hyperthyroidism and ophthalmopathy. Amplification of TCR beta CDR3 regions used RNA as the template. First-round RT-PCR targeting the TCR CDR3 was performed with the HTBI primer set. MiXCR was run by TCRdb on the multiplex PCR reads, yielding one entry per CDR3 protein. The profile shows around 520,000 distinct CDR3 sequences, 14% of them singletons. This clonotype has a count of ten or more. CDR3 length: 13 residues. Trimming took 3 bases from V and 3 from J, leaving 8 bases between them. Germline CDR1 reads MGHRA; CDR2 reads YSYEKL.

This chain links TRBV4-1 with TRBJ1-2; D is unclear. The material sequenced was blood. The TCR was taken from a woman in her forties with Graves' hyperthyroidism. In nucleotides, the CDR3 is TGCGCCAGCAGCCAGGACGGTTACTATGGCTACACCTTC. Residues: CASSQDGYYGYTF.